This T cell receptor (beta chain) was captured in a study of T cells in Graves' hyperthyroidism and ophthalmopathy (dated by TCRdb to the late 2010s). At the level of the whole study: Peripheral blood samples were taken at the time of initial diagnosis, prior to any treatment. To identify TCR V-J signatures that set the groups apart, the researchers used a discovery cohort of 90 to 100 patients, made up of around 42 with Graves' ophthalmopathy and around 58 with stable Graves' hyperthyroidism. Prospective prediction of ophthalmopathy was tested in an independent validation cohort consisting of 18 hyperthyroidism patients and some 16 patients who later progressed to ophthalmopathy. For training and testing, the roughly 97 patients in the discovery cohort were randomly divided in a 7:3 ratio. Thyroid tissue and blood T-cell repertoires from about six Graves' hyperthyroidism patients were also compared in the study. Following sampling, methimazole starting at 30 mg daily was given to hyperthyroidism patients, and high-dose intravenous methylprednisolone was given to ophthalmopathy patients. The paper describes TCR Vbeta CDR3 sequencing of 140 or so peripheral blood samples, made up of 40 to 45 ophthalmopathy patients, around 78 hyperthyroidism patients and 17 progressor patients.

Stable Graves' hyperthyroidism was defined as no progression to ophthalmopathy during 18 months of follow-up. Hyperthyroidism patients were newly diagnosed, with disease duration under 2 months, and aged 18 to 65 years. The study excluded patients with uncontrolled infections, other autoimmune diseases, pregnancy or lactation. Diagnoses relied on clinical symptoms, serum thyroxine and TRAb, thyroid ultrasound and orbital computed tomography. PBMCs were separated from 8 to 10 ml of fresh peripheral blood using Ficoll-Paque density gradient centrifugation. Total RNA was extracted with Trizol reagent, and quality was checked on an Agilent 2100 Bioanalyzer. Amplification of TCR beta CDR3 regions was carried out from RNA transcripts. A first-round RT-PCR of the TCR CDR3 used the HTBI primer set with the Qiagen OneStep RT-PCR kit. The libraries were constructed in a second round of multiplex PCR and then size-selected and purified. Sequencing of the libraries was done on an Illumina HiSeq2000 using paired-end 100 bp reads. The published analysis was carried out like this. SOAPnuke was used to process the raw data, with reads discarded if the reads contained adapters or uncalled bases, had a mean Phred below 15, or lacked an exact constant-primer or identifier match. High-quality paired reads were merged with COPE v1.2.5, and unique nucleotide sequences were defined as clonotypes. MiTCR v1.1 was used to align the clonotypes against IMGT TRBV, TRBD and TRBJ reference segments. Only V-J combinations with frequency above 0.0001, covering approximately 99% of repertoires, were analysed. A TCS score was defined as the ratio between F50 (clonal expansion) and ExV (chaos), using BLOSUM62-based TCRdist between CDR3 peptides within each V-J. Welch's t-statistics and random forest reduced several hundred V-J features to roughly 13, which were used in a naive Bayes classifier (R e1071). The public reads were run again by TCRdb, first through fastp at Q25 and then through MiXCR, and only productive beta chains were kept. Under each unique CDR3 protein, matching rows form one entry showing the most common genes and DNA. TCRdb's processing, not the study's, gives the V and J calls here. A total of about 720,000 distinct CDR3 sequences appear in this sample, over 15% of them only once. The ten largest clonotypes hold around 7.7% of the sample.

With regard to this clonotype: There is no known antigen for this receptor. Base-call qualities are not available, and no considerably larger clone is one nucleotide away.

As encoded in the germline V gene, CDR1 is SGHDT while CDR2 is YYEEEE. V ends up 2 bases short and J 7 bases short, with an unmatched junction base count of 9. The CDR3, cysteine through phenylalanine, is 14 amino acids long. Just CDR3 DNA is preserved here, 42 bases in frame from base 1. The study at large found these results: Blood samples also contained most of the expanded thyroid clonotypes (frequency above 0.001), which suggests that blood repertoires may reflect thyroid immune responses. Ophthalmopathy was separated from stable hyperthyroidism by a 13 V-J signature model, with roughly 88% sensitivity and approximately 84% specificity obtained in cross-validation and 80%/75% obtained in testing. In validation, the model predicted progression to ophthalmopathy a median of about 6 months before onset, with roughly 70% sensitivity and around 76% specificity. Sample size was not statistically predetermined, and investigators were not blinded to group allocation.

The receptor was derived from a young man with Graves' hyperthyroidism. What was sequenced was blood. The chain employs TRBV5-6 and TRBJ2-7; 7 nucleotides in the junction match TRBD2. The CDR3 reads as follows: CASSLAGRVWEQYF. Read as DNA, the sequence is TGTGCCAGCAGCTTAGCGGGGAGAGTCTGGGAGCAGTACTTC.